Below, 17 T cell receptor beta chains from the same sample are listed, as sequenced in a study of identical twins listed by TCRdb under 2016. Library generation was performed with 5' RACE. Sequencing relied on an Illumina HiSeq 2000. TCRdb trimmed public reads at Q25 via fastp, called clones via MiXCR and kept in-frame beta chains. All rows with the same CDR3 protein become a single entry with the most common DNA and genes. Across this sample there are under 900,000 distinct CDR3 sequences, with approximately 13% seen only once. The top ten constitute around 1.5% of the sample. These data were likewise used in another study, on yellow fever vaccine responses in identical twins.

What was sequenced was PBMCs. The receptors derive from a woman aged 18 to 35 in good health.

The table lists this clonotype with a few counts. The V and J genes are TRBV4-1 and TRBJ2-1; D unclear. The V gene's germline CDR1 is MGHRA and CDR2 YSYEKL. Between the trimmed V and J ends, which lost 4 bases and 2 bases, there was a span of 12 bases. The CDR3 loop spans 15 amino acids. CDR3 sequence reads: CASSPTVATYNEQFF. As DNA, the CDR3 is TGCGCCAGCAGCCCCACTGTGGCGACCTACAATGAGCAGTTCTTC.

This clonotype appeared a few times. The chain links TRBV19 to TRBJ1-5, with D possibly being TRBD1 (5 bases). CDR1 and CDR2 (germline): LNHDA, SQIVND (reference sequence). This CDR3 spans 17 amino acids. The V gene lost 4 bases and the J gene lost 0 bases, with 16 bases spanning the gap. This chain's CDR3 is CASSTQRGSYSNQPQHF. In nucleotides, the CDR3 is TGTGCCAGTAGTACGCAGAGGGGCTCGTATAGCAATCAGCCCCAGCATTTT.

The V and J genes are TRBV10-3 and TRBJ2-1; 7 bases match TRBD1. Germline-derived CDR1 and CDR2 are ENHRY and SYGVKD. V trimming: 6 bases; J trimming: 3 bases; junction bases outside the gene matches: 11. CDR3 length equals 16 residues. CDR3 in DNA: TGTGCCATCAGCCCTACGACAGGGACGGGCTACAATGAGCAGTTCTTC. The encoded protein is CAISPTTGTGYNEQFF.

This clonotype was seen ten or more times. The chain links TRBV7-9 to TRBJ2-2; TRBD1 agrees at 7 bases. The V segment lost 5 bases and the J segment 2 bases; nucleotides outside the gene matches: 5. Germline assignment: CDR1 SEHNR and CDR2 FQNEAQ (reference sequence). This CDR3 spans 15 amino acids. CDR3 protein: CASSLNRGNTGELFF. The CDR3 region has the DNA TGTGCCAGCAGCCTGAACAGGGGTAACACCGGGGAGCTGTTTTTT. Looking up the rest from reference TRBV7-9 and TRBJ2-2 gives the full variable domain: DTGVSQNPRHKITKRGQNVTFRCDPISEHNRLYWYRQTLGQGPEFLTYFQNEAQLEKSRLLSDRFSAERPKGSFSTLEIQRTEQGDSAMYLCASSLNRGNTGELFFGEGSRLTVL.

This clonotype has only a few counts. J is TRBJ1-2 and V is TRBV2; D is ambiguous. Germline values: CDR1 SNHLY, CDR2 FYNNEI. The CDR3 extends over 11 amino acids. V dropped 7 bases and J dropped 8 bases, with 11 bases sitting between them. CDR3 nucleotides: TGTGCCAGCACGGTCGGTCCGGGCTACACCTTC. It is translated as CASTVGPGYTF.

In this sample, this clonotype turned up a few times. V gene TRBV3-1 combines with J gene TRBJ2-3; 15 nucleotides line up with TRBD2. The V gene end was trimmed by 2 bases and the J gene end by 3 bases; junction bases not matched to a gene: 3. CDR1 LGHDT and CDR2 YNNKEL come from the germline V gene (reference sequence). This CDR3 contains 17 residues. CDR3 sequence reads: CASSQRGTSGRTDTQYF. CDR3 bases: TGTGCCAGCAGCCAACGCGGGACTAGCGGGAGGACAGATACGCAGTATTTT.

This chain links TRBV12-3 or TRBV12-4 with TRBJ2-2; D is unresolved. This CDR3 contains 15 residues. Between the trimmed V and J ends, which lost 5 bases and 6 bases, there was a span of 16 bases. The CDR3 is CASSPRVLRPGELFF. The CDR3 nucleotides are TGTGCCAGCAGTCCCCGGGTACTACGGCCCGGGGAGCTGTTTTTT.

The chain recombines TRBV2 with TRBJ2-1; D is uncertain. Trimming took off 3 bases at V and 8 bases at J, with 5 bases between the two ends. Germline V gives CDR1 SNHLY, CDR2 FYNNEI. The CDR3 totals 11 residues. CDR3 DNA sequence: TGTGCCAGCAGTGACCTCTATGAGCAGTTCTTC. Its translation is CASSDLYEQFF.

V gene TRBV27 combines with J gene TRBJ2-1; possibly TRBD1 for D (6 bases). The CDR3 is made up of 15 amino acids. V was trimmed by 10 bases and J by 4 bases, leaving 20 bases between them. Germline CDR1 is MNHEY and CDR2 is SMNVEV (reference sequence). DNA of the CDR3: TGTGCCACCCTCCCGCGGACAGAGGGATACAATGAGCAGTTCTTC. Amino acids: CATLPRTEGYNEQFF.

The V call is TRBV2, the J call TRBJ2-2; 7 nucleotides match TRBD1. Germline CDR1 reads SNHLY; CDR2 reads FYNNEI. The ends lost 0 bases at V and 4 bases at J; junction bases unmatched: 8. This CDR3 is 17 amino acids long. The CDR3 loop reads CASSEAGQARSTGELFF. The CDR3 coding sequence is TGTGCCAGCAGTGAAGCCGGACAGGCAAGGAGCACCGGGGAGCTGTTTTTT.

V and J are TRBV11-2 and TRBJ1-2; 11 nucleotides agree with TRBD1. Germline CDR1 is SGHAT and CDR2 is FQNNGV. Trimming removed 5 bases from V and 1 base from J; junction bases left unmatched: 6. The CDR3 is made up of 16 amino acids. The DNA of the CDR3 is TGTGCCAGCAGCCCCGGACAGGGGGCGTATAACTATGGCTACACCTTC. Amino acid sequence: CASSPGQGAYNYGYTF.

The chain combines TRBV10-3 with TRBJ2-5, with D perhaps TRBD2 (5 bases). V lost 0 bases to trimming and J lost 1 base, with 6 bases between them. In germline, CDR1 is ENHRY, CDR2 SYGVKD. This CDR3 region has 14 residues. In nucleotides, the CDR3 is TGTGCCATCAGTGAGTCTCTAGCCCAAGAGACCCAGTACTTC. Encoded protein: CAISESLAQETQYF.

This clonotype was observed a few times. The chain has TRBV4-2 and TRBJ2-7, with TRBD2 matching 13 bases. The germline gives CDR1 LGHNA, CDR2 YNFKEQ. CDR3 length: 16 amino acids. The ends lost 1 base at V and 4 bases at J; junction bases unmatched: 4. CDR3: CASSQARTSGSYEQYF. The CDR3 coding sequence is TGTGCCAGCAGCCAAGCACGGACTAGCGGGAGTTACGAGCAGTACTTC.

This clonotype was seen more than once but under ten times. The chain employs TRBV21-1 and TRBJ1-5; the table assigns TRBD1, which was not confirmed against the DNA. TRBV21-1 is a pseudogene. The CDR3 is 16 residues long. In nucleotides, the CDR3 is TGTGCCAGCAAACTGAACAGGGGGTATAGCAATCAGCCCCAGCATTTT. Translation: CASKLNRGYSNQPQHF.

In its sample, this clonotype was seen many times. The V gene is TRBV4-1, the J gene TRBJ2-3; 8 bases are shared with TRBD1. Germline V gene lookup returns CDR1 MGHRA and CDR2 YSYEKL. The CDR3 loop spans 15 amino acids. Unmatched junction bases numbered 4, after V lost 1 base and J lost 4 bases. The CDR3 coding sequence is TGCGCCAGCAGCCAAGCGGGCAGGGGGCCAGATACGCAGTATTTT. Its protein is CASSQAGRGPDTQYF.

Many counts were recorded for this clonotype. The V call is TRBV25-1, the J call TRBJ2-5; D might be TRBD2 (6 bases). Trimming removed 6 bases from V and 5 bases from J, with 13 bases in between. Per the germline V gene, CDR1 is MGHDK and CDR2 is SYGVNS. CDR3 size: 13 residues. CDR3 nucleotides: TGTGCCAGCAGATTCGGGACTCGGGAGACCCAGTACTTC. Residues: CASRFGTRETQYF. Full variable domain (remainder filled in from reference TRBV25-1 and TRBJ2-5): EADIYQTPRYLVIGTGKKITLECSQTMGHDKMYWYQQDPGMELHLIHYSYGVNSTEKGDLSSESTVSRIRTEHFPLTLESARPSHTSQYLCASRFGTRETQYFGPGTRLLVL.

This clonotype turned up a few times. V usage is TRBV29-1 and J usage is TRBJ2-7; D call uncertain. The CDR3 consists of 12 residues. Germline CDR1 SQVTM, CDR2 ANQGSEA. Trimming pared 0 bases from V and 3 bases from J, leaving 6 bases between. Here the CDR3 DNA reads TGCAGCGTTGAAGATCGGTACTACGAGCAGTACTTC. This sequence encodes CSVEDRYYEQYF.